This T cell receptor beta chain was sequenced for a study of shared T cell receptors in the human thymus. Repertoires were generated with immunoSEQ multiplex PCR, while TCRdb's copy carries only in-frame clones and drops some. The repertoire holds 640,000 or so clones, with about 90% as singletons. CDR3 size: 17 residues. The V gene end was trimmed by 0 bases and the J gene end by 5 bases; junction bases not matched to a gene: 9. Germline V gives CDR1 MGHRA, CDR2 YSYEKL. Separately, the same data were catalogued under a study of human thymus T cells. According to that study: Among the donors, all were healthy Finnish infants having corrective surgery for congenital heart defects. Obtained as resections during corrective heart surgery, the thymus tissue was then studied. Thymic as well as blood repertoires seemed to favor certain V and J genes unevenly. Related research found strongly overlapping thymic repertoires in unrelated individuals.

The chain uses TRBV4-1 and TRBJ2-3; 9 nucleotides agree with TRBD2. This TCR came from a boy younger than two with a congenital heart defect. Sequenced material: thymocytes. The CDR3 here is CASSQDPASGDGDTQYF. The CDR3 bases are TGCGCCAGCAGCCAAGATCCTGCTAGCGGGGATGGAGATACGCAGTATTTT.